This T cell receptor beta chain comes out of a study of T cells in Graves' hyperthyroidism and ophthalmopathy. CDR3 length: 16 amino acids. V lost 2 bases and J 0 bases, leaving 8 bases between the germline ends. Germline-derived CDR1 and CDR2 are SGHAT and FQNNGV. Amplification of TCR beta CDR3 regions used RNA as the template. First-round RT-PCR with HTBI primers amplified the TCR CDR3 region. TCRdb reprocessed the multiplex PCR reads with MiXCR, giving one entry per CDR3 protein. The sample consists of about 280,000 distinct CDR3 sequences, less than 30% of them appearing once. Thyroid ultrasound, orbital computed tomography, clinical symptoms, and serum thyroxine and TRAb underpinned diagnoses. Findings and caveats of the study: Also found in blood were most expanded thyroid clonotypes above 0.001. Prediction of ophthalmopathy progression came a median around 6.5 months pre-onset.

Many counts were recorded for this clonotype. The target antigen is unknown. The clonotype was recovered from a man in his forties with Graves' hyperthyroidism that later progressed to Graves' ophthalmopathy. Sequenced input: blood. The rearrangement joins TRBV11-2 to TRBJ1-6; D may be TRBD1 (6 bases). The CDR3 DNA is TGTGCCAGCAGCTTACTGGACAGCTCCTATAATTCACCCCTCCACTTT. It codes for CASSLLDSSYNSPLHF.